This TCR beta chain was captured in a study of T-cell memory formation after mild COVID-19. Study in general: Each donor largely had its own TCR clusters. Findings and caveats of the study: Shrinking CD4+ clones resided mostly in CM and EM, and CD8+ ones in EMRA. Nothing showed for sure that second-wave clones peaking on day 37 were SARS-CoV-2 specific. The pre-infection memory compartment contained some responding clones, suggesting cross-reactive memory joined.

TCRdb called the 5' RACE reads again in MiXCR, with one record for every CDR3 protein. The sample lists roughly 190,000 distinct CDR3 sequences; roughly 30% were seen once. This clonotype was picked up a small number of times. Its antigen is as yet unknown. Per the germline V gene, CDR1 is MGHDK and CDR2 is SYGVNS. V was clipped by 8 bases and J by 1 base, with 8 bases between them. The CDR3 covers 13 residues. The clonotype was recovered from an adult woman who had mild COVID-19 (a few samples of this study predate the infection). Cell type and time point are not known. The chain links TRBV25-1 to TRBJ2-2; no clear D gene. Source material: PBMCs or a T cell subset sorted from them (not recorded which). CDR3: CASVEQNTGELFF. The CDR3 coding sequence is TGTGCCAGCGTCGAACAGAACACCGGGGAGCTGTTTTTT.